Sequencing of this TCR beta chain was carried out in a study of T cell repertoires and Cas9 in healthy adults. For the study at large: CD4 and CD8 compartments: SpCas9-reactive T cells profiled for potency, cytotoxicity, lineage. The study's findings and limits: SpCas9-reactive effector T cells were reportedly restrained in vitro by SpCas9-reactive regulatory T cells.

Remarks on this clone: Its specificity is unknown.

The CDR3 has 16 amino acids. The V end lost 6 bases, the J end lost 10 bases, and 24 bases lay between the germline ends. CDR1 is SNHLY and CDR2 is FYNNEI in the germline V gene. Clones were sequenced by immunoSEQ multiplex PCR, and TCRdb holds only the in-frame ones, with some missing. The repertoire holds about 22,000 clones, with about 90% as singletons. Sequencing was done on a sample of CD4+ effector T cells (CD127+, CD25-, CD137-, CD154-) from PBMCs; culture status not recorded. This rearrangement joins TRBV2 to TRBJ1-4; a weak D match, TRBD1 (6 bases). This clonotype was sampled from a human donor in good health. The CDR3 bases are TGTGCCAGCAGACCGAACCCCGGGACAAAATACGGAAAACTGTTTTTT. This translates into CASRPNPGTKYGKLFF.